Below are 13 T cell receptor beta chains sequenced from a single sample in a study of cytomegalovirus exposure and HLA in healthy donors (dated by TCRdb to 2017 to 2019). Receptors were amplified or captured by the immunoSEQ multiplex PCR assay. For the multiplex PCR, a mixture combining 60 forward primers for TCR Vbeta segments and 13 reverse primers for TCR Jbeta segments was used. The table was pulled from immuneACCESS by TCRdb, which kept in-frame rearrangements only. Such tables lose some clones; where checked, under half of the loss comes from unresolved V genes, and the rest has no known cause. In all, the sample holds about 180,000 clones, and 75% to 80% of those were seen once. The ten largest clones capture just under 6.5% of the sample. Sequenced input: PBMCs. The receptors were gathered from a man in his forties or fifties in good health and CMV-seropositive.

A single count supports this clone. The chain has TRBV28 and TRBJ2-3; D is unclear. Trimming cost V 3 bases and J 3 bases, with 4 bases left between them. CDR1 and CDR2 (germline): MDHEN, SYDVKM. The CDR3 is made up of 12 amino acids. The DNA of the CDR3 is TGTGCCAGCAGTTTGACAACAGATACGCAGTATTTT. Translation gives CASSLTTDTQYF.

This chain connects TRBV28 to TRBJ1-2; the D gene is possibly TRBD1 (5 bases). Germline CDR1 is MDHEN and CDR2 is SYDVKM. This CDR3 contains 12 residues. The V end lost 4 bases, the J end lost 10 bases, and 13 bases lay between the germline ends. The CDR3 sequence: CASSSSGVPYTF. DNA for the CDR3: TGTGCCAGCAGTTCCTCGGGGGTTCCCTACACCTTC.

This clone was detected a few times. The chain is built from TRBV7-8 and TRBJ2-3; 9 bases align to TRBD1. The CDR3 sequence is 16 residues long. Germline trimming cut 5 bases from V and 13 bases from J; bases unmatched to any gene: 19. The V gene's germline CDR1 is SGHVS and CDR2 FQNEAQ. The CDR3 region has the DNA TGTGCCAGCAGCCCGCGGACCGGGACAGGGTCCCTAGTAAAGTATTTT. Protein sequence: CASSPRTGTGSLVKYF.

This clone was counted between two and nine times. This chain joins TRBV6-1 and TRBJ2-4; a possible D gene is TRBD2 (5 bases). Germline CDR1 and CDR2: MNHNS and SASEGT. Trimming stripped 2 bases from V and 5 bases from J, with 13 bases between. The CDR3 covers 15 residues. The CDR3 DNA reads TGTGCCAGCAGTGAAAGGAAGGGAGTGGAAAACATTCAGTACTTC. Protein product: CASSERKGVENIQYF.

The V call is TRBV11-3, the J call TRBJ2-7; 9 bases agree with TRBD1. The CDR3 is 15 residues long. V trimming: 5 bases; J trimming: 3 bases; junction bases outside the gene matches: 8. CDR1 and CDR2 (germline): SGHNT, YENEEA. CDR3 region: CASSPRAGQGYEQYF. In DNA form, the CDR3 reads TGTGCCAGCAGCCCCCGGGCGGGACAGGGCTACGAGCAGTACTTC.

This clone turned up a few times. The chain employs TRBV27 and TRBJ2-1; 9 nucleotides agree with TRBD2. The CDR3 extends over 17 amino acids. Germline V CDR1 and CDR2: MNHEY, SMNVEV (reference sequence). Trimming removed 2 bases from V and 3 bases from J; junction bases left unmatched: 8. CDR3 in DNA: TGTGCCAGCAGTTTAGCGACTAGCGGAGCCGTCTACAATGAGCAGTTCTTC. Protein sequence: CASSLATSGAVYNEQFF.

This chain connects TRBV19 to TRBJ2-7; D may be TRBD1 (6 bases). Trimming shortened V by 4 bases and J by 3 bases, and 10 bases separated the two germline ends. This CDR3 has 13 amino acids. Germline loops: CDR1 LNHDA, CDR2 SQIVND (reference sequence). The CDR3 is CASSSGRGYEQYF. The CDR3, as DNA: TGTGCCAGTAGTAGCGGCAGGGGCTACGAGCAGTACTTC.

V gene TRBV5-4 combines with J gene TRBJ1-2, with 8 positions matching TRBD1. The CDR3 sequence is 16 residues long. Germline CDR1 and CDR2: SGHNT and YYREEE (reference sequence). Trimming at V came to 3 bases and at J to 4 bases, leaving 11 bases not matched to a gene. The CDR3 sequence is CASSSASTGDLYGYTF. The CDR3 DNA is TGTGCCAGCAGCTCCGCTTCGACAGGGGATCTCTATGGCTACACCTTC. Variable domain in full (rest from reference TRBV5-4 and TRBJ1-2): ETGVTQSPTHLIKTRGQQVTLRCSSQSGHNTVSWYQQALGQGPQFIFQYYREEENGRGNFPPRFSGLQFPNYSSELNVNALELDDSALYLCASSSASTGDLYGYTFGSGTRLTVV.

The table lists this clone with a few counts. The J gene is TRBJ1-2, the V gene TRBV4-1, with D perhaps TRBD1 (5 bases). The CDR3 is 13 amino acids. CDR1 is MGHRA and CDR2 is YSYEKL in the germline V gene. The V gene lost 2 bases and the J gene lost 8 bases, with 12 bases spanning the gap. In DNA form, the CDR3 reads TGCGCCAGCAGCCAATACCAGGGAGGCGGCTACACCTTC. It is translated as CASSQYQGGGYTF.

CDR3 residues: CASSVATSQETQYF. DNA for the CDR3: TGTGCCAGCAGCGTAGCCACCAGCCAAGAGACCCAGTACTTC. The chain joins TRBV9 to TRBJ2-5; D is uncertain. The CDR3 length is 14 residues. Germline assignment: CDR1 SGDLS and CDR2 YYNGEE. Trimming cost V 0 bases and J 1 base, with 7 bases left between them.

The gene calls are TRBV30 and TRBJ2-2; D may be TRBD2 (5 bases). The CDR3 contains 15 residues. Germline V gene data show CDR1 as GTSNPN and CDR2 as SVGIG (reference sequence). V was pared by 0 bases and J by 3 bases, with 11 bases between. This CDR3 reads CAWSVPGVDTGELFF. CDR3 nucleotide sequence: TGTGCCTGGAGTGTACCCGGGGTCGACACCGGGGAGCTGTTTTTT.

This clone was seen once. J is TRBJ2-1 and V is TRBV4-1, with a weak D call TRBD2 (6 bases). V was trimmed by 1 base and J by 5 bases, leaving 18 bases between them. This CDR3 contains 17 residues. CDR1 and CDR2 (germline): MGHRA, YSYEKL. CDR3 sequence (DNA): TGCGCCAGCAGCCAAGCATTAATGGGTGGGGGGAACAATGAGCAGTTCTTC. Amino acids: CASSQALMGGGNNEQFF.

This rearrangement joins TRBV9 to TRBJ2-3; D ambiguous. The germline V gene has CDR1 SGDLS and CDR2 YYNGEE. V lost 3 bases and J 2 bases, leaving 7 bases between the germline ends. The CDR3 is 13 residues long. CDR3 amino acids: CASSALSTDTQYF. The CDR3 nucleotides are TGTGCCAGCAGCGCCCTCTCCACAGATACGCAGTATTTT.